This T cell receptor beta chain was recorded in a study of T cell responses to AZD1222 COVID-19 vaccine. This CDR3 has 12 residues. Trimming stripped 7 bases from V and 4 bases from J, with 11 bases between. CDR1 and CDR2 from the germline V gene are SGHDT and YYEEEE. Only in-frame clones appear in the TCRdb table, and some are missing; sequencing was by immunoSEQ multiplex PCR. This sample yields some 100,000 clones, of which 80% to 95% are seen a single time; about 3.4% belongs to the top ten. The V call is TRBV5-6, the J call TRBJ2-5, with D uncertain. The sequencing used peripheral blood, collected 28 days after the second AZD1222 dose. The receptor's source is an adult who received the AZD1222 COVID-19 vaccine. The CDR3 protein is CASGPSLETQYF. As DNA, the CDR3 is TGTGCCAGCGGACCGTCCTTAGAGACCCAGTACTTC.